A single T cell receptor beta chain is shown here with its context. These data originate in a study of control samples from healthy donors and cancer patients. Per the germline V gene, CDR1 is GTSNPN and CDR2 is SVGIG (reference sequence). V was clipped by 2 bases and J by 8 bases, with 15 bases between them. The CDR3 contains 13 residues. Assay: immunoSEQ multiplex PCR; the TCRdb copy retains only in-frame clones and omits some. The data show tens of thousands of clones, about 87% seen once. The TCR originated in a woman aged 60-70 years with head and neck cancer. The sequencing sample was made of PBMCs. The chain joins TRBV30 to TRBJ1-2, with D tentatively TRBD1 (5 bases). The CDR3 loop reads CAWSRGTGYGYTF. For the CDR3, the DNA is TGTGCCTGGAGTAGAGGGACGGGGTACGGCTACACCTTC.